Each of the 11 T cell receptor beta chains below was sequenced from the same sample in a study of Graves' ophthalmopathy and Graves' hyperthyroidism. Using RNA transcripts, the TCR beta CDR3 regions were amplified. An opening RT-PCR round employed HTBI primers and preceded a second-round multiplex PCR. A single record per CDR3 protein comes from TCRdb applying MiXCR to the multiplex PCR reads. The sample carries 650,000 to 800,000 distinct CDR3 sequences, about 41% recorded once. What was sequenced was peripheral blood. The source of these receptors is an adult man with Graves' ophthalmopathy.

To note about this clonotype: No DNA is shown, since the ends of the CDR3 on it are uncertain; the CDR3 is the one TCRdb lists. This sequence joins TRBV2 and TRBJ2-6. Germline loops: CDR1 SNHLY, CDR2 FYNNEI. The CDR3 numbers 21 amino acids, ends counted. CDR3 protein: CASSIYLCSVAAAAGANVLTF.

V gene TRBV7-7 combines with J gene TRBJ2-5; 7 nucleotides agree with TRBD1. CDR3 size: 13 residues. Germline CDR1 reads SSHAT; CDR2 reads FNYEAQ (reference sequence). Trimming removed 8 bases from V and 5 bases from J; junction bases left unmatched: 8. CDR3 sequence (DNA): TGTGCCAGCTACGACAGGGCACGGGAGACCCAGTACTTC. It yields the protein CASYDRARETQYF.

In its sample, this clonotype was seen many times. V and J are TRBV12-3 or TRBV12-4 and TRBJ1-2; no definite D call. The CDR3 is 12 amino acids. V dropped 6 bases and J dropped 3 bases, with 8 bases sitting between them. CDR3 residues: CASSPSDYGYTF. DNA for the CDR3: TGTGCCAGCAGCCCCTCAGACTATGGCTACACCTTC.

About this clonotype itself: This could be a read error, since a much larger clone is one nucleotide away. The DNA of the CDR3 is TGTGCCGGCAGCCAATCGTGGCAGGCCTATAGCAATCAGCCCCAGCATTTT. Translation: CAGSQSWQAYSNQPQHF. The chain recombines TRBV16 with TRBJ1-5; D call uncertain. In germline, CDR1 is KGHSY, CDR2 FQNENV. The CDR3 is 17 amino acids. Full variable domain (outside the CDR3, taken from reference TRBV16 and TRBJ1-5): GEEVAQTPKHLVRGEGQKAKLYCAPIKGHSYVFWYQQVLKNEFKFLISFQNENVFDETGMPKERFSAKCLPNSPCSLEIQATKLEDSAVYFCAGSQSWQAYSNQPQHFGDGTRLSIL.

Only a few counts were recorded for this clonotype. The chain joins TRBV7-9 to TRBJ2-2; 7 bases are shared with TRBD1. The CDR3 totals 14 residues. Trimming at V came to 8 bases and at J to 6 bases, leaving 9 bases not matched to a gene. The V gene's germline CDR1 is SEHNR and CDR2 FQNEAQ (reference sequence). This chain's CDR3 is CASQDRLTAGELFF. For the CDR3, the DNA is TGTGCCAGCCAGGACAGGCTTACAGCCGGGGAGCTGTTTTTT.

This clonotype has only a few counts. The chain uses TRBV5-5 and TRBJ2-7; a weak D match, TRBD1 (5 bases). V lost 4 bases and J 0 bases, leaving 11 bases between the germline ends. The germline V gene has CDR1 SGHKS and CDR2 YYEKEE (reference sequence). The CDR3 is 14 amino acids. The CDR3 DNA reads TGTGCCAGCAGCACCCAAGGGGACTCCTACGAGCAGTACTTC. Its translation: CASSTQGDSYEQYF.

This chain links TRBV3-1 with TRBJ2-5; D ambiguous. Trimming left V 0 bases short and J 1 base short, with 9 bases between. CDR1 LGHDT and CDR2 YNNKEL come from the germline V gene (reference sequence). The CDR3 covers 15 residues. The CDR3 here is CASSQDLTSQETQYF. The CDR3 DNA reads TGTGCCAGCAGCCAAGATCTCACATCCCAAGAGACCCAGTACTTC.

V gene TRBV20-1 combines with J gene TRBJ2-5, with 7 bases that match TRBD2. The J segment lost 5 bases and the V segment lost 7 bases, leaving 10 bases of the junction unmatched. The CDR3 has 13 residues. Germline values: CDR1 DFQATT, CDR2 SNEGSKA (reference sequence). Here the CDR3 DNA reads TGCAGTGTCCCCGGTGGGGGGGGGGAGACCCAGTACTTC. Residues: CSVPGGGGETQYF.

This clonotype was picked up many times. The rearrangement links TRBV4-1 to TRBJ1-2; 7 positions match TRBD1. CDR1 and CDR2 from the germline V gene are MGHRA and YSYEKL. With 0 bases clipped from V and 4 bases from J, the junction kept 5 bases outside the gene matches. The CDR3 has 15 amino acids. The CDR3 sequence: CASSQDSDRFYGYTF. Here the CDR3 DNA reads TGCGCCAGCAGCCAAGATTCGGACAGGTTCTATGGCTACACCTTC.

The genes are TRBV12-3 or TRBV12-4 and TRBJ1-1; D may be TRBD1 (6 bases). Trimming took off 6 bases at V and 8 bases at J, with 19 bases between the two ends. The CDR3 length is 14 residues. The CDR3 loop reads CASSKLIQGREAFF. CDR3 DNA: TGTGCCAGCAGCAAACTAATACAGGGAAGGGAAGCTTTCTTT.

The chain is built from TRBV2 and TRBJ2-7, with 7 bases fitting TRBD1. The V gene end was trimmed by 2 bases and the J gene end by 3 bases; junction bases not matched to a gene: 4. There are 14 residues in the CDR3. CDR1 and CDR2 (germline): SNHLY, FYNNEI. The CDR3 nucleotides are TGTGCCAGCAGTGAATCCAGGGGGTTCTACGAGCAGTACTTC. Protein sequence: CASSESRGFYEQYF.